The next 9 T cell receptor beta chains were all read from a single sample in a study of identical twins. Each CDR3 protein gets one entry after TCRdb re-called the 5' RACE reads with MiXCR. Of some 1,600,000 distinct CDR3 sequences in the sample, under 35% were seen once. Source material: cord blood. The receptors originated from a newborn girl in good health.

The chain uses TRBV10-3 and TRBJ1-4; a weak D match, TRBD1 (5 bases). V lost 6 bases to trimming and J lost 7 bases, with 15 bases between them. The CDR3 totals 14 residues. The V gene's germline CDR1 is ENHRY and CDR2 SYGVKD. CDR3 loop: CAIRGTTKGEKLFF. In DNA form, the CDR3 reads TGTGCCATCAGGGGGACCACCAAAGGTGAAAAACTGTTTTTT.

This sequence joins TRBV20-1 and TRBJ1-1; no clear D. The CDR3 contains 13 residues. In germline, CDR1 is DFQATT, CDR2 SNEGSKA (reference sequence). V shed 5 bases and J shed 2 bases, with 12 bases lying between them. The CDR3 bases are TGCAGTGCTCCCGACACACGCAACACTGAAGCTTTCTTT. This sequence encodes CSAPDTRNTEAFF.

CDR3 loop: CASSAREAGAYEQYF. The CDR3 DNA sequence: TGTGCCAGCAGCGCTCGCGAAGCGGGAGCCTACGAGCAGTACTTC. V gene TRBV5-6 combines with J gene TRBJ2-7; 8 nucleotides agree with TRBD2. Unmatched junction bases numbered 8, after V lost 4 bases and J lost 2 bases. This CDR3 comprises 15 residues. Germline V lookup: CDR1 SGHDT, CDR2 YYEEEE.

The rearrangement uses TRBV12-5 and TRBJ2-5; D tentatively fits TRBD1 or TRBD2 (5 bases each). With 5 bases removed from V and 1 base from J, the gap between germline ends came to 11 bases. The germline V gene encodes CDR1 LGHNT and CDR2 FRNRAP. This CDR3 spans 14 amino acids. CDR3 in DNA: TGTGCTAGTGGTATGCCGGGACCCCAAGAGACCCAGTACTTC. Its protein product is CASGMPGPQETQYF.

In its sample, this clonotype was seen a few times. The chain recombines TRBV28 with TRBJ2-7, with TRBD1 as a possible D gene (6 bases). The CDR3 runs 13 residues. Germline CDR1 and CDR2: MDHEN and SYDVKM. V dropped 7 bases and J dropped 2 bases, with 12 bases sitting between them. CDR3 sequence (DNA): TGTGCCAGCACCAAACAGGGCCCCTACGAGCAGTACTTC. Its translation is CASTKQGPYEQYF.

The chain links TRBV20-1 to TRBJ2-7; D remains ambiguous. With 1 base removed from V and 0 bases from J, the gap between germline ends came to 10 bases. This CDR3 is built from 14 residues. CDR1 DFQATT and CDR2 SNEGSKA come from the germline V gene (reference sequence). The CDR3 is CSARVVVRSYEQYF. The CDR3 region has the DNA TGCAGTGCTAGAGTTGTGGTTCGCTCCTACGAGCAGTACTTC.

This clonotype came up a few times. The chain is built from TRBV28 and TRBJ1-2; perhaps TRBD1 as D (6 bases). Germline V gene sequence: CDR1 MDHEN, CDR2 SYDVKM. Trimming pared 7 bases from V and 4 bases from J, leaving 16 bases between. CDR3 length: 14 residues. CDR3 coding DNA: TGTGCCAGCACCCTGACGGGGGCGGGCTATGGCTACACCTTC. It is translated as CASTLTGAGYGYTF.

The chain recombines TRBV5-1 with TRBJ2-3; 9 positions agree with TRBD2. This CDR3 comprises 19 residues. V trimming: 4 bases; J trimming: 2 bases; junction bases outside the gene matches: 17. Germline CDR1 is SGHRS and CDR2 is YFSETQ. The CDR3 reads CASSTLAGASVYSTDTQYF. The CDR3 DNA is TGCGCCAGCAGCACCTTAGCGGGGGCCTCCGTATACTCCACAGATACGCAGTATTTT.

The gene calls are TRBV24-1 and TRBJ2-1; 9 positions agree with TRBD1. Germline loops: CDR1 KGHDR, CDR2 SFDVKD. CDR3 length: 16 residues. The trim removed 5 bases at V and 1 base at J, leaving 5 bases unmatched. The CDR3 loop is CATSGSGTGSYNEQFF. The CDR3 coding sequence is TGTGCCACCAGTGGTTCCGGGACAGGGTCCTACAATGAGCAGTTCTTC.